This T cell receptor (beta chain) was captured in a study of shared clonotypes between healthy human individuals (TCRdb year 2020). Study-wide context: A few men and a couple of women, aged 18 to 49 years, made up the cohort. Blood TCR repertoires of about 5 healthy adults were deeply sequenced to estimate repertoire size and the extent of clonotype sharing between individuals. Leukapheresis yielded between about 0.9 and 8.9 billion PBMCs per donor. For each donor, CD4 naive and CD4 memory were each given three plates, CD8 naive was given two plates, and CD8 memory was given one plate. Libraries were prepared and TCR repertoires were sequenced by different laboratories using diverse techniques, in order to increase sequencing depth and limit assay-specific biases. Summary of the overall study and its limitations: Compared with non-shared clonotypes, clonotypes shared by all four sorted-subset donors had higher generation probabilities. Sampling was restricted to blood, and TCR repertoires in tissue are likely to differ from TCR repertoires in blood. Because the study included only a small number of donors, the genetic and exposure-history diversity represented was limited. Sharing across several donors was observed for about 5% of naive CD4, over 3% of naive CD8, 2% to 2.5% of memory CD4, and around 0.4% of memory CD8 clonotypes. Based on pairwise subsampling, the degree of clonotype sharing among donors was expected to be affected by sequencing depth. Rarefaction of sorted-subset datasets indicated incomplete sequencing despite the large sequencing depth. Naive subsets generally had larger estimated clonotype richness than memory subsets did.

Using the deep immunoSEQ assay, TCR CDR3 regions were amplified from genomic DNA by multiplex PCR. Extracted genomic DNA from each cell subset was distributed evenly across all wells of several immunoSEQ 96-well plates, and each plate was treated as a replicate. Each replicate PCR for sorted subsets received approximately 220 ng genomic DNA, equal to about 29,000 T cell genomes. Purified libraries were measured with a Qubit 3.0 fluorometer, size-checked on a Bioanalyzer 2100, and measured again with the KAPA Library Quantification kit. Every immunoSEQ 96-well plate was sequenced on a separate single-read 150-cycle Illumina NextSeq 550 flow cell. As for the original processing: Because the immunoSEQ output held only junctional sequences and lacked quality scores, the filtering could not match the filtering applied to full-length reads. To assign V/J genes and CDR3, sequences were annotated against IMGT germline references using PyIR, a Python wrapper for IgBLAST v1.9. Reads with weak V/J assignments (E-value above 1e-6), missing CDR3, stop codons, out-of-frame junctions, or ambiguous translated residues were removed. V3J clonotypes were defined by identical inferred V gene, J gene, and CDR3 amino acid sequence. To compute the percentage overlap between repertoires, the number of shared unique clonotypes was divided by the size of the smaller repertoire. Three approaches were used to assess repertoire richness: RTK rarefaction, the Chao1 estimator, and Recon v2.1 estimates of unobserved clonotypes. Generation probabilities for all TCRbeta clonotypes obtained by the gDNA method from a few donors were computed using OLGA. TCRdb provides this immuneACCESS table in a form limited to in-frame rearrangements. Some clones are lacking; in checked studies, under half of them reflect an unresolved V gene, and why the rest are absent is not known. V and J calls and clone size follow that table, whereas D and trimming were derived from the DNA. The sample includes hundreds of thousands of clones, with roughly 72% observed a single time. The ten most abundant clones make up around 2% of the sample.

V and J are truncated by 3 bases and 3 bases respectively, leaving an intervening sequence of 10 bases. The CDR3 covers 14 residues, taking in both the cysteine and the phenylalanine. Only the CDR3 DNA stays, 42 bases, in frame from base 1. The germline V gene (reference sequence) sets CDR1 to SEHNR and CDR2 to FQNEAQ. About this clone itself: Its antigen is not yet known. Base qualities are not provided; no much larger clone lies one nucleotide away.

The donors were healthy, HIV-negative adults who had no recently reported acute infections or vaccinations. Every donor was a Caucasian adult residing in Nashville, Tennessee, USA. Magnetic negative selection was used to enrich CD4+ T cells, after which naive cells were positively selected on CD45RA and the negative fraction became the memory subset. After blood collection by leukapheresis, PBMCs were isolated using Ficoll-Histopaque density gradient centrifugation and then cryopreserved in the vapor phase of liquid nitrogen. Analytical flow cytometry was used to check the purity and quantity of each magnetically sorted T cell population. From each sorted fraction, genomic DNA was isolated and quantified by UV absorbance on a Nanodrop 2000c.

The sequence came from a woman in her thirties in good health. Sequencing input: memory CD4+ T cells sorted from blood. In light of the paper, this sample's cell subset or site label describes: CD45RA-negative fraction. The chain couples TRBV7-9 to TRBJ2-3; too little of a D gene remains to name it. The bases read TGTGCCAGCAGCTTCCTAGACCCAACAGATACGCAGTATTTT. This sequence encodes CASSFLDPTDTQYF. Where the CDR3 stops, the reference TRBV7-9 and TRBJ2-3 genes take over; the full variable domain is DTGVSQNPRHKITKRGQNVTFRCDPISEHNRLYWYRQTLGQGPEFLTYFQNEAQLEKSRLLSDRFSAERPKGSFSTLEIQRTEQGDSAMYLCASSFLDPTDTQYFGPGTRLTVL.